Below are 24 T cell receptor beta chains sequenced from a single sample in a study of response to subunit inactivated influenza vaccine. TCRdb re-called the RT-PCR reads with MiXCR, one entry per CDR3 protein. This sample has fewer than 800,000 distinct CDR3 sequences, with about a sixth found just once. The sample here was PBMCs from blood, taken about 11 days after vaccination. These receptor sequences come from a man aged 50-60 years who received an inactivated influenza vaccine.

This clonotype has a handful of counts. The chain has TRBV12-3 or TRBV12-4 and TRBJ1-4, with no clear D. V lost 3 bases to trimming and J lost 5 bases, with 7 bases between them. The CDR3 is made up of 13 amino acids. CDR3 region: CASSLSGNEKLFF. Here the CDR3 DNA reads TGTGCCAGCAGTTTGTCGGGGAATGAAAAACTGTTTTTT.

In this sample, this clonotype turned up a few times. This sequence joins TRBV5-1 and TRBJ1-5; tentatively, D is TRBD1 (5 bases). CDR3 length: 15 amino acids. V was trimmed by 0 bases and J by 5 bases, leaving 12 bases between them. Germline V gives CDR1 SGHRS, CDR2 YFSETQ. The CDR3: CASSLEAGTYQPQHF. The CDR3 DNA reads TGCGCCAGCAGCTTGGAGGCAGGGACGTATCAGCCCCAGCATTTT.

J is TRBJ2-7 and V is TRBV13, with 13 bases lining up with TRBD2. The germline V gene encodes CDR1 PRHDT and CDR2 FYEKMQ (reference sequence). The CDR3 runs to 15 residues. Trimming cost V 3 bases and J 4 bases; bases outside gene matches: 3. CDR3: CASSFGLAGEYEQYF. In DNA, the CDR3 is TGTGCCAGCAGCTTTGGACTAGCGGGAGAATACGAGCAGTACTTC.

This clonotype has more than one count but fewer than ten. V and J are TRBV6-5 and TRBJ1-5; D might be TRBD1 (6 bases). From germline, CDR1 is MNHEY and CDR2 SVGAGI. The CDR3 spans 18 residues. V gave up 0 bases and J gave up 2 bases, with 17 bases separating them. The chain's CDR3 is CASSYSQGRIVGNQPQHF. CDR3 coding DNA: TGTGCCAGCAGTTACTCACAGGGTCGTATAGTGGGCAATCAGCCCCAGCATTTT.

This clonotype appeared a single time. J is TRBJ2-5 and V is TRBV24-1, with 8 bases aligning to TRBD2. The V gene end was trimmed by 9 bases and the J gene end by 4 bases; junction bases not matched to a gene: 12. Germline V gene data show CDR1 as KGHDR and CDR2 as SFDVKD. The CDR3 contains 15 residues. CDR3 residues: CATAAGGNVIETQYF. DNA of the CDR3: TGTGCCACCGCCGCGGGGGGCAATGTTATAGAGACCCAGTACTTC.

The V gene is TRBV9, the J gene TRBJ1-1; D might be TRBD1 (6 bases). The V gene lost 7 bases and the J gene lost 0 bases, with 13 bases spanning the gap. The CDR3 sequence is 14 residues long. Germline assignment: CDR1 SGDLS and CDR2 YYNGEE. CDR3 DNA: TGTGCCAGCCGACGGGACACCCTGAACACTGAAGCTTTCTTT. Translation: CASRRDTLNTEAFF. Together with reference TRBV9 and TRBJ1-1, the CDR3 gives the full variable domain: DSGVTQTPKHLITATGQRVTLRCSPRSGDLSVYWYQQSLDQGLQFLIQYYNGEERAKGNILERFSAQQFPDLHSELNLSSLELGDSALYFCASRRDTLNTEAFFGQGTRLTVV.

This clonotype has only a few counts. This rearrangement joins TRBV7-9 to TRBJ2-4; D unclear. Trimming shortened V by 0 bases and J by 8 bases, and 11 bases separated the two germline ends. Germline values: CDR1 SEHNR, CDR2 FQNEAQ (reference sequence). This CDR3 contains 14 residues. The CDR3 coding sequence is TGTGCCAGCAGCTTAGCGGTCGACGCACACATTCAGTACTTC. It yields the protein CASSLAVDAHIQYF. The variable domain in full, with the rest retrieved from reference TRBV7-9 and TRBJ2-4, is DTGVSQNPRHKITKRGQNVTFRCDPISEHNRLYWYRQTLGQGPEFLTYFQNEAQLEKSRLLSDRFSAERPKGSFSTLEIQRTEQGDSAMYLCASSLAVDAHIQYFGAGTRLSVL.

The DNA of the CDR3 is TGCAGTGCTAGTCGAGGCTTCACTGAAGCTTTCTTT. The encoded protein is CSASRGFTEAFF. V gene TRBV20-1 combines with J gene TRBJ1-1; no clear D gene. Deletions cut 3 bases from V and 4 bases from J, with 9 bases between. Germline V gene lookup returns CDR1 DFQATT and CDR2 SNEGSKA (reference sequence). The length of the CDR3 is 12 residues.

This clonotype was observed a handful of times. J is TRBJ1-6 and V is TRBV29-1; D is perhaps TRBD1 (6 bases). The V end was cut by 6 bases, the J end by 7 bases, with 13 bases between. Germline V gene data show CDR1 as SQVTM and CDR2 as ANQGSEA. The CDR3 length is 13 residues. The DNA for the CDR3 is TGCAGCGTCGCCAGGACAGTCAATTCACCCCTCCACTTT. Protein sequence: CSVARTVNSPLHF.

In DNA form, the CDR3 reads TGTGCCAGCAGCCAGGGGCGGGTGTTAACAGATACGCAGTATTTT. This sequence encodes CASSQGRVLTDTQYF. The chain carries TRBV4-2 and TRBJ2-3; D tentatively fits TRBD1 or TRBD2 (5 bases each). Germline V CDR1 and CDR2: LGHNA, YNFKEQ. Trimming cost V 3 bases and J 3 bases, with 13 bases left between them. The CDR3 is 15 residues long.

The rearrangement uses TRBV6-5 and TRBJ2-1, with no clear D. The germline V gene encodes CDR1 MNHEY and CDR2 SVGAGI. Trimming cost V 3 bases and J 0 bases, with 9 bases left between them. The length of the CDR3 is 15 residues. This chain's CDR3 is CASSYERSSYNEQFF. The CDR3 nucleotides are TGTGCCAGCAGTTATGAGCGCAGCTCCTACAATGAGCAGTTCTTC.

This chain uses TRBV6-1 with TRBJ2-7; maybe TRBD1 (6 bases). V was trimmed by 6 bases and J by 4 bases, leaving 19 bases between them. The CDR3 loop spans 15 amino acids. Germline CDR1 reads MNHNS; CDR2 reads SASEGT. The CDR3 loop is CASSLYYRERYEQYF. The CDR3 nucleotides are TGTGCCAGCAGCCTTTATTACAGGGAAAGGTACGAGCAGTACTTC.

The chain combines TRBV5-1 with TRBJ2-2, with D uncertain. The germline gives CDR1 SGHRS, CDR2 YFSETQ. The CDR3 runs to 16 residues. Trimming took 0 bases from V and 0 from J, leaving 9 bases between them. Here the CDR3 reads CASSLDPQANTGELFF. The CDR3 bases are TGCGCCAGCAGCTTGGACCCCCAGGCGAACACCGGGGAGCTGTTTTTT.

This chain uses TRBV10-3 with TRBJ2-1; 9 positions match TRBD2. V shed 0 bases and J 8 bases; nucleotides not matched to a gene: 14. Germline loops: CDR1 ENHRY, CDR2 SYGVKD. The CDR3 loop spans 18 amino acids. The CDR3 sequence is CAISESGGTSNSGDEQFF. CDR3 DNA: TGTGCCATCAGTGAGTCGGGTGGGACTAGCAATTCCGGGGATGAGCAGTTCTTC.

This clonotype showed up just a few times. This rearrangement joins TRBV12-3 or TRBV12-4 to TRBJ2-7, with 9 positions matching TRBD2. V shed 3 bases and J 3 bases; nucleotides not matched to a gene: 9. The length of the CDR3 is 16 residues. This CDR3 reads CASSLARGRGGYEQYF. The CDR3 DNA sequence: TGTGCCAGCAGTTTGGCCCGCGGGAGGGGAGGCTACGAGCAGTACTTC.

This sequence joins TRBV3-1 and TRBJ2-7, with D perhaps given as TRBD1 or TRBD2 (5 bases each). Germline V gene lookup returns CDR1 LGHDT and CDR2 YNNKEL (reference sequence). The CDR3 is 18 residues long. Between the trimmed V and J ends, which lost 3 bases and 1 base, there was a span of 22 bases. In nucleotides, the CDR3 is TGTGCCAGCAGCCACCTCCCGACCGGGGCCAGAAGGTCCTACGAGCAGTACTTC. Translated, it gives CASSHLPTGARRSYEQYF.

The table lists this clonotype with a few counts. The chain has TRBV7-8 and TRBJ2-7; possible D gene TRBD2, 6 bases. Trimming stripped 7 bases from V and 5 bases from J, with 24 bases between. Per the germline V gene, CDR1 is SGHVS and CDR2 is FQNEAQ. The CDR3 is 16 amino acids. The CDR3 sequence: CASISGVGAGRHEQYF. CDR3 DNA sequence: TGTGCCAGCATCTCTGGGGTGGGAGCGGGTAGACACGAGCAGTACTTC.

The chain carries TRBV5-1 and TRBJ2-2; 8 bases are shared with TRBD1. This CDR3 has 16 amino acids. With V trimmed by 1 base and J by 8 bases, 10 bases remained unmatched. CDR1 is SGHRS and CDR2 is YFSETQ in the germline V gene. The CDR3 sequence: CASSLLGQGVRGELFF. CDR3 DNA: TGCGCCAGCAGCTTGCTCGGACAGGGAGTTCGTGGGGAGCTGTTTTTT.

The chain links TRBV29-1 to TRBJ1-4; D gene unclear. CDR1 and CDR2 from the germline V gene are SQVTM and ANQGSEA. The CDR3 contains 12 residues. The V gene lost 0 bases and the J gene lost 8 bases, with 7 bases spanning the gap. CDR3 DNA: TGCAGCGTTGAAGATCGTTCCGAAAAACTGTTTTTT. Translated: CSVEDRSEKLFF. Looking up the rest from reference TRBV29-1 and TRBJ1-4 gives the full variable domain: SAVISQKPSRDICQRGTSLTIQCQVDSQVTMMFWYRQQPGQSLTLIATANQGSEATYESGFVIDKFPISRPNLTFSTLTVSNMSPEDSSIYLCSVEDRSEKLFFGSGTQLSVL.

The V gene is TRBV28, the J gene TRBJ2-3, with 8 bases matching TRBD2. This CDR3 comprises 19 residues. Per the germline V gene, CDR1 is MDHEN and CDR2 is SYDVKM. Losses at the gene ends were 1 base for V and 3 bases for J; bases not matched to a gene: 15. DNA of the CDR3: TGTGCCAGCAGTTTATACCCCGGGACTAGTAGGATGGGGACAGATACGCAGTATTTT. The encoded protein is CASSLYPGTSRMGTDTQYF.

This rearrangement joins TRBV20-1 to TRBJ2-1; no definite D call. This CDR3 is built from 14 residues. The V and J ends lost 2 bases and 2 bases respectively, with 10 bases between them. The germline V gene has CDR1 DFQATT and CDR2 SNEGSKA (reference sequence). CDR3 nucleotides: TGCAGTGCTAGATTCCCTTATACCTACAATGAGCAGTTCTTC. Protein sequence: CSARFPYTYNEQFF.

Only a few counts were recorded for this clonotype. V gene TRBV6-2 or TRBV6-3 combines with J gene TRBJ2-1; 7 positions match TRBD2. The CDR3 length is 14 residues. J gave up 9 bases and V 2 bases, and 7 bases lay outside the gene matches. The germline gives CDR1 MNHEY, CDR2 SVGEGT. CDR3 coding DNA: TGTGCCAGCAGTTACGCGGGAGAAGTGATTGAGCAGTTCTTC. This sequence encodes CASSYAGEVIEQFF.

This clonotype has a handful of counts. The rearrangement joins TRBV3-1 to TRBJ2-2; D not certain. Trimming took 1 base from V and 7 from J, leaving 7 bases between them. Germline V gives CDR1 LGHDT, CDR2 YNNKEL (reference sequence). This CDR3 contains 13 residues. Here the CDR3 reads CASSQGFIGELFF. The CDR3 DNA follows: TGTGCCAGCAGCCAAGGTTTTATCGGGGAGCTGTTTTTT.

This clonotype has a handful of counts. The chain couples TRBV4-3 to TRBJ1-3; 8 bases agree with TRBD1. Germline V gene data show CDR1 as LGHNA and CDR2 as YSLEER. This CDR3 comprises 16 residues. The J segment lost 3 bases and the V segment lost 2 bases, leaving 6 bases of the junction unmatched. The CDR3 bases are TGCGCCAGCAGCCAACAGCTCGACAGGGGTGGAAACACCATATATTTT. Residues: CASSQQLDRGGNTIYF.